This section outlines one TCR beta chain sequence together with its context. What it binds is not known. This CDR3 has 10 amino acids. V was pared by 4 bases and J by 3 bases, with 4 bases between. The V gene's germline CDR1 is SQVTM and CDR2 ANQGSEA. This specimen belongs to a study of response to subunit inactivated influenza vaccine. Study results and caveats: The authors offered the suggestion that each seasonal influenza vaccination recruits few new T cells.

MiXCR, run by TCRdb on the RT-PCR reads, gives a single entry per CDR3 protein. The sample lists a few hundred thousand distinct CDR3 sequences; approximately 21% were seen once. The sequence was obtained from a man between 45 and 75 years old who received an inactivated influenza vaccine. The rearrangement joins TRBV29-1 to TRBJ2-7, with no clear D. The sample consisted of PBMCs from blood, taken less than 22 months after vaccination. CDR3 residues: CSVGDYEQYF. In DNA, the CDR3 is TGCAGCGTTGGGGACTACGAGCAGTACTTC.